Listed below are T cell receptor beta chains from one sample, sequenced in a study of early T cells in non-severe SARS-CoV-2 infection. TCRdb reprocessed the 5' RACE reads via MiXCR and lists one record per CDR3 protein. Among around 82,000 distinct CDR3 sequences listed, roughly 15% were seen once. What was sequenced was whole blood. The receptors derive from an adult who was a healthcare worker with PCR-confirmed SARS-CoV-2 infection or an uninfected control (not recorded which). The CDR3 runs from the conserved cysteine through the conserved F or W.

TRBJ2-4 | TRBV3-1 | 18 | CASSQWLERGPAKNIQYF
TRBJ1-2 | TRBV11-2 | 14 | CASSLSQSFFGYTF
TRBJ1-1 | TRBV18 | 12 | CASSQDYGEAFF
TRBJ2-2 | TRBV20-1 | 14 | CSARTGTDTGELFF
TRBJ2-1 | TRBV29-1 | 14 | CSVELAGGPLEQFF
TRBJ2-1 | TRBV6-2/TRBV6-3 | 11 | CASSYTGEQFF
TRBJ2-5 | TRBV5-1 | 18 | CASSLAVRGTPGGETQYF
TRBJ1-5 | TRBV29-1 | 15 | CSVSLDTAEDQPQHF
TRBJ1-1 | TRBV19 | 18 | CASSIVRDSPHMNTEAFF
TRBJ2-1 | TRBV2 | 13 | CASSEEQYNEQFF
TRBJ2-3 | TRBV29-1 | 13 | CSVSRGGTDTQYF
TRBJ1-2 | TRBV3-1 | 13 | CASSQVVSYGYTF
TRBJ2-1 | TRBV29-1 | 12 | CSVRDFKNEQFF
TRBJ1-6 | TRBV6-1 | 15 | CASSLGQRYNSPLHF
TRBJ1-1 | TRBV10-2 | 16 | CASARTGYRMNTEAFF
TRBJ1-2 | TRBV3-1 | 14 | CASSQEAGSYGYTF
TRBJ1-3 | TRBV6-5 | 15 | CASRLAPTPGNTIYF
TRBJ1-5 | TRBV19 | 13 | CASSISWAKPQHF
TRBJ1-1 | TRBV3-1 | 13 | CASSQDPATRAFF
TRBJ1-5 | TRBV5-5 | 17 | CASSPKYGQGGNQPQHF
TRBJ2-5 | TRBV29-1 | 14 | CSVAPGGDQETQYF
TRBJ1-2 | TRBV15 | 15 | CATSRDGQGGDGYTF
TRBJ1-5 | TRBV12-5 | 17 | CASGGRDRAYSNQPQHF